This TCR beta chain was recorded in a study of OX40 agonist ivuxolimab in advanced cancers. Study-level points and caveats: At doses 0.1 to 3.0 mg/kg, CD4+ and CD8+ clones expanded.

This clone was detected only a few times. The antigen remains undetermined. Generated by immunoSEQ multiplex PCR, the TCRdb table keeps only in-frame clones and is missing some. The repertoire includes 65,000 to 90,000 clones, around nine tenths of them detected once, and roughly 0.68% sits in the top ten. This TCR was recovered from an adult with an advanced solid tumor such as melanoma, head and neck, liver or kidney cancer. The sample in question was CD4+ or CD8+ T cells sorted from blood, obtained in a trial of the OX40 agonist ivuxolimab.

CDR3 region: CASSPYGNQPQHF. For the CDR3, the DNA is TGTGCCAGCAGCCCCTATGGCAATCAGCCCCAGCATTTT. The J gene is TRBJ1-5, the V gene TRBV5-4, with D unclear. CDR3 size: 13 residues. The germline gives CDR1 SGHNT, CDR2 YYREEE (reference sequence). V was trimmed by 4 bases and J by 2 bases, leaving 7 bases between them.